One sample yielded the 25 T cell receptor beta chains listed below, sequenced in a study of shared clonotypes between healthy human individuals. The protocol was immunoSEQ multiplex PCR, while the TCRdb copy is restricted to in-frame clones and leaves out a portion. This table has approximately 600,000 clones, 90% to 95% appearing once. Naive CD8 cells comprised CD45RO-negative, CCR7-positively selected cells, excluding terminally differentiated effector memory CD45RA+ cells. The source material was naive CD8+ T cells sorted from blood. All receptors come from a woman in her 30s in good health.

The V gene is TRBV27, the J gene TRBJ2-1, with a weak D call TRBD2 (5 bases). V dropped 6 bases and J dropped 4 bases, with 16 bases sitting between them. CDR1 and CDR2 from the germline V gene are MNHEY and SMNVEV (reference sequence). This CDR3 has 15 residues. As DNA, the CDR3 is TGTGCCAGCAGATCTTTAACGGGAATTTACAATGAGCAGTTCTTC. This gives the protein CASRSLTGIYNEQFF.

This clone was found once. V usage is TRBV6-5 and J usage is TRBJ2-7, with 7 positions matching TRBD2. The germline V gene encodes CDR1 MNHEY and CDR2 SVGAGI. CDR3 length: 16 residues. V trimming: 4 bases; J trimming: 7 bases; junction bases outside the gene matches: 16. The CDR3 spells CASSSHPTAGVREQYF. CDR3 bases: TGTGCCAGCAGTTCCCACCCCACTGCGGGAGTACGAGAGCAGTACTTC.

This clone was seen once. The chain uses TRBV7-8 and TRBJ2-1, with D uncertain. Germline lookup yields CDR1 SGHVS and CDR2 FQNEAQ. This CDR3 is built from 14 residues. V was trimmed by 3 bases and J by 5 bases, leaving 11 bases between them. CDR3 DNA: TGTGCCAGCAGCTTTGTCGGCCGAAACAATGAGCAGTTCTTC. Amino acids: CASSFVGRNNEQFF.

V is TRBV27 and J is TRBJ2-2; D is undetermined. CDR1 MNHEY and CDR2 SMNVEV come from the germline V gene (reference sequence). The CDR3 length is 12 residues. Trimming stripped 5 bases from V and 8 bases from J, with 9 bases between. CDR3 in amino acids: CASSTTGGELFF. The CDR3 DNA is TGTGCCAGCAGTACCACGGGTGGGGAGCTGTTTTTT.

The chain carries TRBV19 and TRBJ1-2, with D tentatively TRBD1 (5 bases). V lost 8 bases and J 4 bases, leaving 14 bases between the germline ends. The CDR3 spans 13 residues. Germline values: CDR1 LNHDA, CDR2 SQIVND (reference sequence). CDR3 sequence reads: CASSQGLFYGYTF. CDR3 nucleotides: TGTGCCAGTTCCCAGGGACTTTTCTATGGCTACACCTTC.

The sample holds one count of this clone. V gene TRBV19 combines with J gene TRBJ1-1; possible D gene TRBD1, 6 bases. V was trimmed by 2 bases and J by 1 base, leaving 11 bases between them. The V gene's germline CDR1 is LNHDA and CDR2 SQIVND (reference sequence). The CDR3 loop spans 15 amino acids. This CDR3 reads CASSILWGANTEAFF. The CDR3 nucleotides read TGTGCCAGTAGTATATTGTGGGGGGCGAACACTGAAGCTTTCTTT.

The chain uses TRBV5-5 and TRBJ1-1, with TRBD1 matching over 7 bases. The ends lost 4 bases at V and 5 bases at J; junction bases unmatched: 14. CDR3 length: 16 residues. Germline V gene sequence: CDR1 SGHKS, CDR2 YYEKEE (reference sequence). The CDR3 DNA sequence: TGTGCCAGCAGCGAGACGACAGGGACCAGGCTAACTGAAGCTTTCTTT. This gives the protein CASSETTGTRLTEAFF.

This chain connects TRBV4-1 to TRBJ2-1; D ambiguous. Germline V gene sequence: CDR1 MGHRA, CDR2 YSYEKL. The length of the CDR3 is 13 residues. Trimming stripped 1 base from V and 8 bases from J, with 9 bases between. The CDR3 region has the DNA TGCGCCAGCAGCCAAGGGAGTAGCCATGAGCAGTTCTTC. Its protein product is CASSQGSSHEQFF.

The chain links TRBV7-9 to TRBJ2-1; D not resolved. Germline V gene lookup returns CDR1 SEHNR and CDR2 FQNEAQ (reference sequence). With 7 bases removed from V and 3 bases from J, the gap between germline ends came to 7 bases. This CDR3 comprises 12 residues. In nucleotides, the CDR3 is TGTGCCAGCAACCAGGACTACAATGAGCAGTTCTTC. Amino acids: CASNQDYNEQFF. Using reference TRBV7-9 and TRBJ2-1 for the parts outside the CDR3, the full variable domain is DTGVSQNPRHKITKRGQNVTFRCDPISEHNRLYWYRQTLGQGPEFLTYFQNEAQLEKSRLLSDRFSAERPKGSFSTLEIQRTEQGDSAMYLCASNQDYNEQFFGPGTRLTVL.

This clone occurred once. J is TRBJ2-7 and V is TRBV28, with D tentatively TRBD1 (6 bases). CDR3 length: 14 residues. Per germline, CDR1 MDHEN and CDR2 SYDVKM. V was pared by 4 bases and J by 2 bases, with 12 bases between. Here the CDR3 reads CASSSGTLTYEQYF. Here the CDR3 DNA reads TGTGCCAGCAGTTCTGGGACACTTACCTACGAGCAGTACTTC.

The chain employs TRBV9 and TRBJ2-5; D is perhaps TRBD2 (6 bases). This CDR3 is built from 14 residues. V dropped 2 bases and J dropped 2 bases, with 10 bases sitting between them. Germline values: CDR1 SGDLS, CDR2 YYNGEE. CDR3 sequence reads: CASSVAGGQETQYF. For the CDR3, the DNA is TGTGCCAGCAGCGTGGCAGGAGGGCAAGAGACCCAGTACTTC.

The rearrangement joins TRBV15 to TRBJ2-1; D might be TRBD2 (5 bases). This CDR3 comprises 13 residues. Germline assignment: CDR1 LNHNV and CDR2 YYDKDF (reference sequence). Trimming took 5 bases from V and 8 from J, leaving 13 bases between them. The CDR3 protein is CATSGTGWDEQFF. The CDR3 DNA reads TGTGCCACCAGCGGAACGGGATGGGATGAGCAGTTCTTC.

The rearrangement joins TRBV27 to TRBJ2-1; D might be TRBD2 (6 bases). The CDR3 runs to 18 residues. Germline loops: CDR1 MNHEY, CDR2 SMNVEV (reference sequence). The V gene lost 1 base and the J gene lost 0 bases, with 16 bases spanning the gap. The CDR3 DNA follows: TGTGCCAGCAGTTTATTCTCTCTAGCGCCTACCTCCTACAATGAGCAGTTCTTC. It translates to CASSLFSLAPTSYNEQFF.

Only a few counts were recorded for this clone. The chain is built from TRBV28 and TRBJ1-3; D unclear. Germline CDR1 reads MDHEN; CDR2 reads SYDVKM. The CDR3 runs to 11 residues. V lost 1 base, J lost 8 bases, and 3 bases lay in between. CDR3 sequence (DNA): TGTGCCAGCAGTTTATCGGACACCATATATTTT. This encodes CASSLSDTIYF.

The gene calls are TRBV2 and TRBJ2-7; 7 bases align to TRBD1. Germline V lookup: CDR1 SNHLY, CDR2 FYNNEI. The J segment lost 2 bases and the V segment lost 5 bases, leaving 6 bases of the junction unmatched. The CDR3 sequence is 14 residues long. This chain's CDR3 is CASSSRDSTYEQYF. CDR3 nucleotides: TGTGCCAGCAGTTCCCGGGACAGCACCTACGAGCAGTACTTC.

Only one count was recorded for this clone. The chain employs TRBV5-4 and TRBJ2-5; the D gene could be TRBD1 or TRBD2 (5 bases each). V lost 0 bases to trimming and J lost 1 base, with 13 bases between them. Germline-derived CDR1 and CDR2 are SGHNT and YYREEE (reference sequence). The CDR3 runs 16 residues. DNA for the CDR3: TGTGCCAGCAGCTTGGGGAGTATGGGGACCCAAGAGACCCAGTACTTC. The encoded protein is CASSLGSMGTQETQYF. The variable domain in full, completed from reference TRBV5-4 and TRBJ2-5, reads ETGVTQSPTHLIKTRGQQVTLRCSSQSGHNTVSWYQQALGQGPQFIFQYYREEENGRGNFPPRFSGLQFPNYSSELNVNALELDDSALYLCASSLGSMGTQETQYFGPGTRLLVL.

The V call is TRBV27, the J call TRBJ1-1, with D tentatively TRBD1 (6 bases). Trimming stripped 4 bases from V and 5 bases from J, with 11 bases between. This CDR3 has 13 amino acids. The germline gives CDR1 MNHEY, CDR2 SMNVEV (reference sequence). CDR3 protein: CASSYGGRTEAFF. The DNA of the CDR3 is TGTGCCAGCAGTTACGGGGGCCGTACTGAAGCTTTCTTT.

The rearrangement links TRBV5-6 to TRBJ2-7, with TRBD1 matching over 10 bases. Germline values: CDR1 SGHDT, CDR2 YYEEEE. The CDR3 runs 14 residues. The V gene end was trimmed by 4 bases and the J gene end by 6 bases; junction bases not matched to a gene: 7. CDR3 amino acids: CASSDDRGHFEQYF. The CDR3 DNA is TGTGCCAGCAGCGACGACAGGGGGCACTTCGAGCAGTACTTC.

The gene calls are TRBV7-2 and TRBJ2-7; tentatively, D is TRBD1 or TRBD2 (5 bases each). V was trimmed by 3 bases and J by 3 bases, leaving 12 bases between them. The CDR3 extends over 14 amino acids. Germline V lookup: CDR1 SGHTA, CDR2 FQGNSA. CDR3: CASSFSEGIYEQYF. The CDR3 coding sequence is TGTGCCAGCAGCTTTAGCGAGGGGATCTACGAGCAGTACTTC. Using reference TRBV7-2 and TRBJ2-7 for the parts outside the CDR3, the full variable domain is GAGVSQSPSNKVTEKGKDVELRCDPISGHTALYWYRQSLGQGLEFLIYFQGNSAPDKSGLPSDRFSAERTGGSVSTLTIQRTQQEDSAVYLCASSFSEGIYEQYFGPGTRLTVT.

The rearrangement uses TRBV5-4 and TRBJ1-2; D unclear. Germline-derived CDR1 and CDR2 are SGHNT and YYREEE (reference sequence). There are 15 residues in the CDR3. The ends were cut back, 3 bases at V and 1 base at J, with 13 bases in the middle. The DNA of the CDR3 is TGTGCCAGCAGCTACGGCCGGGCAGATAACTATGGCTACACCTTC. Its translation is CASSYGRADNYGYTF. Drawing the rest from reference TRBV5-4 and TRBJ1-2, the complete variable domain is ETGVTQSPTHLIKTRGQQVTLRCSSQSGHNTVSWYQQALGQGPQFIFQYYREEENGRGNFPPRFSGLQFPNYSSELNVNALELDDSALYLCASSYGRADNYGYTFGSGTRLTVV.

This clone was detected once. The chain employs TRBV6-5 and TRBJ1-1; maybe TRBD1 (5 bases). From germline, CDR1 is MNHEY and CDR2 SVGAGI. CDR3 size: 13 residues. V lost 5 bases, J lost 4 bases, and 11 bases lay in between. DNA of the CDR3: TGTGCCAGCAGTACTTACGGGGGCACTGAAGCTTTCTTT. It codes for CASSTYGGTEAFF.

The J gene is TRBJ2-3, the V gene TRBV11-2; TRBD2 agrees at 10 bases. This CDR3 is 15 amino acids long. CDR1 and CDR2 from the germline V gene are SGHAT and FQNNGV. After removal of 6 bases from V and 9 bases from J, the junction contained 12 bases not matched to a gene. The CDR3 region has the DNA TGTGCCAGCAGTTACCCTGGGACTAGCGAGGGAACGCAGTATTTT. Translated: CASSYPGTSEGTQYF.

The CDR3: CAWSRQGETEAFF. The CDR3 region has the DNA TGTGCCTGGAGCCGACAGGGGGAGACTGAAGCTTTCTTT. The chain joins TRBV30 to TRBJ1-1; the match to TRBD1 covers 9 bases. This CDR3 contains 13 residues. The V gene end was trimmed by 3 bases and the J gene end by 5 bases; junction bases not matched to a gene: 4. Germline V gene lookup returns CDR1 GTSNPN and CDR2 SVGIG (reference sequence).

This clone was recorded once. V gene TRBV9 combines with J gene TRBJ2-1, with 10 positions matching TRBD2. Trimming at V came to 0 bases and at J to 8 bases, leaving 8 bases not matched to a gene. The CDR3 is made up of 16 amino acids. CDR1 is SGDLS and CDR2 is YYNGEE in the germline V gene. The chain's CDR3 is CASSVGGSGRSYEQFF. The CDR3 DNA reads TGTGCCAGCAGCGTAGGGGGTAGCGGGAGGAGTTATGAGCAGTTCTTC.

This chain joins TRBV11-1 and TRBJ2-1; D not resolved. Germline V CDR1 and CDR2: SGHAT, FQDESV (reference sequence). This CDR3 is 13 amino acids long. V lost 5 bases, J lost 7 bases, and 12 bases lay in between. The CDR3 DNA is TGTGCCAGCAGCCTTACAGATGGGAATGAGCAGTTCTTC. This encodes CASSLTDGNEQFF.